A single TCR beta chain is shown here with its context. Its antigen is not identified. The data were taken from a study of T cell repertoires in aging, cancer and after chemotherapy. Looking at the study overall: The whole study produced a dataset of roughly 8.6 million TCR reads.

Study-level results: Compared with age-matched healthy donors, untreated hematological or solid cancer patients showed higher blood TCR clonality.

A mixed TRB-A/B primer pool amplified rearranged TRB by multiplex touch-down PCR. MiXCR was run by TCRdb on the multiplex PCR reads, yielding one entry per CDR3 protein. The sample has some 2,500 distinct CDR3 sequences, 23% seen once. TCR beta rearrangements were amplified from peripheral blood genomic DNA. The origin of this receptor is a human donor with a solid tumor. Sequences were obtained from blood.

In nucleotides, the CDR3 is TGCGCCAGCAGCTTGGCCGGACAGACCAGTCAGCCCCAGCATTTT. Translation gives CASSLAGQTSQPQHF. V gene TRBV5-1 combines with J gene TRBJ1-5, with a weak D call TRBD1 (6 bases). This CDR3 has 15 amino acids. Germline assignment: CDR1 SGHRS and CDR2 YFSETQ. V was trimmed by 0 bases and J by 6 bases, leaving 13 bases between them.